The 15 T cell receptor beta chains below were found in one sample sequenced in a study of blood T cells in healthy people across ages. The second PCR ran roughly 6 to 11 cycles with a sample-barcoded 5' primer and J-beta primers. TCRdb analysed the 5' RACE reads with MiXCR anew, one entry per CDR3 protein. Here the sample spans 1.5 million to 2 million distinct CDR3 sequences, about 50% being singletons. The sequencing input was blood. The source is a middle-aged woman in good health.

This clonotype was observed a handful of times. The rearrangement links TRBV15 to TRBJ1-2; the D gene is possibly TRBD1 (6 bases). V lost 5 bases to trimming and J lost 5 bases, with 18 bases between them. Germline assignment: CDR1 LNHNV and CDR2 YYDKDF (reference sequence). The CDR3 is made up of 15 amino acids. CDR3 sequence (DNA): TGTGCCACCAGCGTACGAAACAGGGACGGGTATGGCTACACCTTC. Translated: CATSVRNRDGYGYTF.

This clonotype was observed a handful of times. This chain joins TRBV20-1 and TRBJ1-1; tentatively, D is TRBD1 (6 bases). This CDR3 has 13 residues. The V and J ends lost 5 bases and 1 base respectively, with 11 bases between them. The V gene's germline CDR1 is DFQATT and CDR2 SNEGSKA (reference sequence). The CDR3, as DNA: TGCAGTGCTTCACAGGGCCGGAACACTGAAGCTTTCTTT. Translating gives CSASQGRNTEAFF.

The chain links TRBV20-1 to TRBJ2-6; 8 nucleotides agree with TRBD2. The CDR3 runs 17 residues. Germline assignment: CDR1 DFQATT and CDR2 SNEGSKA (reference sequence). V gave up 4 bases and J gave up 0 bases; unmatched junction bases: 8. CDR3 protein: CSAIPAGAPSGANVLTF. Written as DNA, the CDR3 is TGCAGTGCTATCCCAGCGGGGGCCCCCTCTGGGGCCAACGTCCTGACTTTC.

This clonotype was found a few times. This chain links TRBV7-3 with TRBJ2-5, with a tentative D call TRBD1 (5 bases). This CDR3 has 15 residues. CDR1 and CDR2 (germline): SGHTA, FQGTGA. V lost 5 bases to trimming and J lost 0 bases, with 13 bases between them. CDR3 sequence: CASSETPRDQETQYF. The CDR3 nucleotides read TGTGCCAGCAGCGAAACCCCCAGGGACCAAGAGACCCAGTACTTC.

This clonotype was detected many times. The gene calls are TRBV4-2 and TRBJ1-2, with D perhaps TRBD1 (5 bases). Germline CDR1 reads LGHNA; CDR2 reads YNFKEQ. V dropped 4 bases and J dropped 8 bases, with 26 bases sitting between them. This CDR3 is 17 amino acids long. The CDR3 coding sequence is TGTGCCAGCAGCCCCGCAGGGCAGGGAGAAGCCTTGTTCGGCTACACCTTC. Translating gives CASSPAGQGEALFGYTF.

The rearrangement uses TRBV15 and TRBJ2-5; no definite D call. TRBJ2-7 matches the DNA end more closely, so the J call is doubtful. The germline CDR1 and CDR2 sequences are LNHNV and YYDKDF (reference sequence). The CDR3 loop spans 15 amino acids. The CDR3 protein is CATSSTRTYRGEQYF. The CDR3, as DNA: TGTGCCACCAGCTCCACCCGGACCTACCGAGGCGAGCAGTACTTC.

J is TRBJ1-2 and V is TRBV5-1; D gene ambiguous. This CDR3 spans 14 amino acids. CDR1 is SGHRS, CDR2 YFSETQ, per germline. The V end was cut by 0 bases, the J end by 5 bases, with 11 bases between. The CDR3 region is CASSLGEGEYGYTF. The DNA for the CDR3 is TGCGCCAGCAGCTTGGGAGAGGGCGAATATGGCTACACCTTC.

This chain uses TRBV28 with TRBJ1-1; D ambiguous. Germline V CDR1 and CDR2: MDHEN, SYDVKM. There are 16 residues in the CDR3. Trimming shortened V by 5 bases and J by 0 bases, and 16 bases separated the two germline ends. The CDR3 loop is CASSLGRDWMNTEAFF. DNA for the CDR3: TGTGCCAGCAGTCTCGGGAGGGATTGGATGAACACTGAAGCTTTCTTT.

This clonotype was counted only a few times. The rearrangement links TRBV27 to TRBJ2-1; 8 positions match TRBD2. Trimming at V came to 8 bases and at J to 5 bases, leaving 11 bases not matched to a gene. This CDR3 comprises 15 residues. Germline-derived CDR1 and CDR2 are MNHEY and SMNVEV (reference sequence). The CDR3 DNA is TGTGCCAGCCGGGGGGGTGGGTCAGGCGACAATGAGCAGTTCTTC. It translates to CASRGGGSGDNEQFF.

For the CDR3, the DNA is TGTGCCAGCAGCCCTCTCCGGGACAGAGTATATGAGGGTACGCAGTATTTT. Its translation is CASSPLRDRVYEGTQYF. This chain uses TRBV7-8 with TRBJ2-3; 7 nucleotides align to TRBD1. V lost 5 bases, J lost 8 bases, and 19 bases stayed unmatched. Germline values: CDR1 SGHVS, CDR2 FQNEAQ. The CDR3 consists of 17 residues. The full variable domain, completed using reference TRBV7-8 and TRBJ2-3, is GAGVSQSPRYKVAKRGQDVALRCDPISGHVSLFWYQQALGQGPEFLTYFQNEAQLDKSGLPSDRFFAERPEGSVSTLKIQRTQQEDSAVYLCASSPLRDRVYEGTQYFGPGTRLTVL.

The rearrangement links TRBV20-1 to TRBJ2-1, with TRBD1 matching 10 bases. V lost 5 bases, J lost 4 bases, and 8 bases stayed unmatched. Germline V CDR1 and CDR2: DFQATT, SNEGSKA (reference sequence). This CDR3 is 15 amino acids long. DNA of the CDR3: TGCAGTGCTGGAACCGACAGGGGGCTTTACAATGAGCAGTTCTTC. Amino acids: CSAGTDRGLYNEQFF.

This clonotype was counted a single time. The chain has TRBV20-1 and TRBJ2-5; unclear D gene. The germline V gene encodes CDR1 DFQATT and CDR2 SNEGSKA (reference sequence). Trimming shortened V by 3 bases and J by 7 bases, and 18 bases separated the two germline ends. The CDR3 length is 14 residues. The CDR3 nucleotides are TGCAGTGCTAGCCGGCAGCAGGTGCTTGGGACCCAGTACTTC. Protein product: CSASRQQVLGTQYF.

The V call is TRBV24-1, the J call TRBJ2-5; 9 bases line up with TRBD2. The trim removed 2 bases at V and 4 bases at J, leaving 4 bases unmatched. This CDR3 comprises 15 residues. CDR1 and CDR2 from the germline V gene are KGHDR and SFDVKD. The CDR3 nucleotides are TGTGCCACCAGTGATTCGGGACTAGCTGGAGAGACCCAGTACTTC. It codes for CATSDSGLAGETQYF.

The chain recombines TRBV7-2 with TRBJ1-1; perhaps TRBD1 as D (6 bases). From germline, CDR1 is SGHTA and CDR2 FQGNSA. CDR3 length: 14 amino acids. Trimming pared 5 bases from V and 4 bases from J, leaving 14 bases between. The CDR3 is CASSQQGRGTEAFF. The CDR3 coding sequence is TGTGCCAGCAGCCAACAGGGTAGGGGCACTGAAGCTTTCTTT.

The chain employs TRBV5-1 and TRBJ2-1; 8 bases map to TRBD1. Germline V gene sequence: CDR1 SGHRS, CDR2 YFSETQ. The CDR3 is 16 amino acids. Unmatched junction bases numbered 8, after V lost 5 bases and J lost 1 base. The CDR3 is CASSLTGEFSYNEQFF. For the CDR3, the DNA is TGCGCCAGCAGTCTGACAGGGGAATTTTCCTACAATGAGCAGTTCTTC. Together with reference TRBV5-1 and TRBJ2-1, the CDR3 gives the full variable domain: KAGVTQTPRYLIKTRGQQVTLSCSPISGHRSVSWYQQTPGQGLQFLFEYFSETQRNKGNFPGRFSGRQFSNSRSEMNVSTLELGDSALYLCASSLTGEFSYNEQFFGPGTRLTVL.